This record covers a single T cell receptor beta chain. Losses at the gene ends were 5 bases for V and 3 bases for J; bases not matched to a gene: 1. CDR1 and CDR2 from the germline V gene are SGHVS and FQNEAQ. This CDR3 region has 14 residues. The repertoire was sequenced with immunoSEQ multiplex PCR; TCRdb's copy has only in-frame clones and lacks some. The sample lists roughly 90,000 clones, about 80% occurring once. The data belong to a study of blood T cell repertoires in COVID-19. The sequencing sample was made of peripheral blood. This receptor was identified in a woman aged 70 to 79 with acute or convalescent COVID-19. The rearrangement links TRBV7-8 to TRBJ2-7; 13 bases map to TRBD2. The CDR3 spells CASSRTSGSYEQYF. The CDR3 nucleotides are TGTGCCAGCAGCAGGACTAGCGGGAGCTACGAGCAGTACTTC.